This T cell receptor beta chain is from a study of shared clonotypes between healthy human individuals (dated by TCRdb to 2018 to 2021). Concerning the study at large: The cohort included three men and a couple of women between 18 and 49 years of age. For each donor, CD4 naive and CD4 memory were each run on three plates, CD8 naive on two plates, and CD8 memory on one plate. The study deeply sequenced blood TCR repertoires of about 5 healthy adults to estimate repertoire size and the extent of clonotype sharing between individuals. To increase sequencing depth and limit assay-specific biases, TCR repertoire library preparation and sequencing were carried out by different laboratories using diverse techniques. Per donor, leukapheresis produced somewhere between about 0.85 and 9.5 billion PBMCs. Study-wide findings and limitations: Clonotypes shared by all four sorted-subset donors showed higher generation probabilities than non-shared clonotypes. Pairwise subsampling indicated that sequencing depth was expected to affect the degree of clonotype sharing among donors. Naive subsets generally had larger estimated clonotype richness than memory subsets did. Even with the large sequencing depth, rarefaction of the sorted-subset datasets indicated that sequencing was incomplete. Sampling was limited to blood, and TCR repertoires in tissue likely differ from TCR repertoires in blood. Because the study included only a small number of donors, the genetic and exposure-history diversity represented was limited. Around 5% of naive CD4, more than 3% of naive CD8, about 2.4% of memory CD4, and approximately 0.4% of memory CD8 clonotypes were shared across several donors.

Using the deep immunoSEQ assay, multiplex PCR amplified TCR CDR3 regions from genomic DNA. Extracted genomic DNA from each cell subset was spread evenly across all wells of several immunoSEQ 96-well plates, with each plate serving as a replicate. Each replicate PCR for sorted subsets received around 0.2 ug genomic DNA, equal to 28,000 or so T cell genomes. The purified libraries were quantified using a Qubit 3.0 fluorometer, sized with a Bioanalyzer 2100, and then quantified again using the KAPA Library Quantification kit. Each immunoSEQ 96-well plate was sequenced on its own single-read 150-cycle Illumina NextSeq 550 flow cell. In the authors' own workflow: The immunoSEQ output contained only junctional sequences without quality scores, so filtering could not match that applied to full-length reads. Sequences were annotated with PyIR, a Python wrapper for IgBLAST v1.9, using IMGT germline references to assign V/J genes and CDR3. Reads with weak V/J assignments (E-value above 1e-6), missing CDR3, stop codons, out-of-frame junctions, or ambiguous translated residues were removed. V3J clonotypes were defined as sequences sharing an identical inferred V gene, J gene, and CDR3 amino acid sequence. The percentage overlap between two repertoires was calculated by dividing the number of shared unique clonotypes by the size of the smaller repertoire. RTK rarefaction, the Chao1 estimator, and Recon v2.1 estimates of unobserved clonotypes were used to assess repertoire richness. For all TCRbeta clonotypes obtained by the gDNA method from a handful of donors, generation probabilities were computed with OLGA. The clones in this table, taken by TCRdb from immuneACCESS, are in-frame only. Not every clone is retained; where verified, under half of the shortfall comes from an unresolved V gene, and the cause of the rest is unknown. The V and J calls and clone size were taken over from that table, and D and trimming were inferred from the DNA. The sample includes about 100,000 clones, with 68% observed a single time. Approximately 24% of the sample is in the top ten clones.

CDR1 and CDR2 are drawn from the germline V gene: MGHRA, YSYEKL. Taken from cysteine to phenylalanine, the CDR3 has 14 residues. CDR3 DNA only is kept here, 42 bases in frame from base 1. The germline ends are 16 bases apart after V is trimmed by 3 bases and J by 10 bases. Donors were healthy HIV-negative adults with no recently reported acute infections or vaccinations. Every donor was a Caucasian adult residing in Nashville, Tennessee, USA. CD8 memory samples were composed of magnetically selected CD45RO+ cells combined with CCR7-negative CD45RA+ effector memory (TemRA) cells. Blood was collected by leukapheresis, and PBMCs were isolated by Ficoll-Histopaque density gradient centrifugation and then cryopreserved in liquid nitrogen vapor phase. Analytical flow cytometry was used to check the purity and quantity of every magnetically sorted T cell population. Genomic DNA was isolated from each sorted fraction and quantified by UV absorbance on a Nanodrop 2000c.

Worth noting for this clone: Its antigen is currently not known. One base away there is no much larger clone; base qualities are not given.

Sequencing input: memory CD8+ T cells sorted from blood. In the paper's terms, the cell subset or site label means: CD45RO+ cells pooled with CCR7-negative TemRA cells. The rearranged chain carries TRBV4-1 and TRBJ2-1; too little of a D gene remains to name it. This TCR derives from a woman aged 25 to 45 in good health. The CDR3 corresponds to CASSHMIRSREQFF. Read as DNA, the sequence is TGCGCCAGCAGCCACATGATTAGGAGTCGCGAGCAGTTCTTC.